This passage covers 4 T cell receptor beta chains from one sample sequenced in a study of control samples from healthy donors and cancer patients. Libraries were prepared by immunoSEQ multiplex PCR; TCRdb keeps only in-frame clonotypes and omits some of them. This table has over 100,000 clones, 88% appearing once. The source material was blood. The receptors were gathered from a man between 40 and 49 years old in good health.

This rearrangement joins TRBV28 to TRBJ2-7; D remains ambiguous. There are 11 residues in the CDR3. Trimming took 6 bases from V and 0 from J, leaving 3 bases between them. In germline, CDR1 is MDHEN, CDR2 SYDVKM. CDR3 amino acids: CASRNSYEQYF. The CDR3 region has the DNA TGTGCCAGCAGAAACTCCTACGAGCAGTACTTC.

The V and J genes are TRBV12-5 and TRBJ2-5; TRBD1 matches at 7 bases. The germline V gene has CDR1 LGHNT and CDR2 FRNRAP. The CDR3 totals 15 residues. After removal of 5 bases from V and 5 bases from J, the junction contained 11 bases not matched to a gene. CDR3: CASGPGTGVVETQYF. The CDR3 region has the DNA TGTGCTAGTGGTCCTGGCACAGGGGTCGTTGAGACCCAGTACTTC.

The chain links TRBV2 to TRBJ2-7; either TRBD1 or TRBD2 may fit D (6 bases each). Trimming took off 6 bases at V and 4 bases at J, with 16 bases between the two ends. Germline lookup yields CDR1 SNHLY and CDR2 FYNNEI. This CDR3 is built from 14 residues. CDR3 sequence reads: CASSSQGTLYEQYF. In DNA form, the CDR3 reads TGTGCCAGCAGCTCGCAGGGGACTCTGTACGAGCAGTACTTC.

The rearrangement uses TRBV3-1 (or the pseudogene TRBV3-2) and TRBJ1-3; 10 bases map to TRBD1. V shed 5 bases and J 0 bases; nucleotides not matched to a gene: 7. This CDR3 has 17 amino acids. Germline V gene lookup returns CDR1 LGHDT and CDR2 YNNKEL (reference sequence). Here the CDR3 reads CASSFPGQGRSGNTIYF. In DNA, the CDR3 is TGTGCCAGCAGCTTTCCGGGACAGGGGCGCTCTGGAAACACCATATATTTT.